This T cell receptor (beta chain) stems from a study of blood T cell repertoires in COVID-19. Study background: Sites in the United States, Italy and Spain provided acute and convalescent COVID-19 samples. Sample material is recorded as cDNA or gDNA derived from T cells, B-cell-depleted T cells, or PBMCs.

Authors' methods: Estimates of nucleated cell counts were drawn from the amplification of reference gene primers. Profiled with immunoSEQ multiplex PCR; TCRdb holds only in-frame clones, not every one. Clone size and the V and J calls come from that table; the DNA yielded D and trimming. This table has around 300,000 clones, about nine tenths appearing once. Between the trimmed V and J ends, which lost 8 bases and 3 bases, there was a span of 16 bases. CDR3 length: 14 residues. Germline V gives CDR1 SGHTA, CDR2 FQGTGA. This sequence joins TRBV7-3 and TRBJ1-1, with D perhaps matching TRBD1 (6 bases). The source material was peripheral blood. The sequence derives from a man aged 50 to 60 with acute or convalescent COVID-19. The CDR3 bases are TGTGCCAGCGCCACCGGGTCAGGGGACACTGAAGCTTTCTTT. Translating it yields CASATGSGDTEAFF.